This T cell receptor beta chain was sequenced for a study of blood T cell repertoires in COVID-19. For the study at large: PBMCs, B-cell-depleted T cells, or T cells were the source of the cDNA or gDNA that made up the material.

Method: immunoSEQ multiplex PCR; TCRdb's copy keeps in-frame clones and lacks some. This sample has under 150,000 clones, with about 88% found just once. Sequenced input: peripheral blood. The origin of this receptor is a man aged 55-75 years with COVID-19, enrolled during active disease.

The CDR3 region is CASRDYGYEQFF. The CDR3 nucleotides are TGTGCCAGCAGGGACTACGGGTATGAGCAGTTCTTC. The gene calls are TRBV7-2 and TRBJ2-1; the D gene is possibly TRBD2 (6 bases). The length of the CDR3 is 12 residues. The germline V gene has CDR1 SGHTA and CDR2 FQGNSA. Trimming took off 6 bases at V and 8 bases at J, with 11 bases between the two ends.